Listed below are T cell receptor beta chains from one sample, sequenced in a study of blood T cell repertoires in COVID-19. Repertoires were generated with immunoSEQ multiplex PCR, while TCRdb's copy carries only in-frame clones and drops some. The repertoire holds around 270,000 clones, with 86% as singletons. The sample comprised peripheral blood. The receptors come from a man in his forties who had recovered from COVID-19. Each CDR3 is given with its conserved first and last residue. A D gene is named only where the DNA matches it firmly. A clone size is listed for some rows: how often the clone was seen (once, few, many), or a class if it is expanded.

.	TRBD2	TRBV2	TRBJ2-3	CASSEGTSGFTDTQYF	TGTGCCAGCAGTGAAGGGACTAGCGGCTTCACAGATACGCAGTATTTT
.	.	TRBV6-5	TRBJ2-7	CASGTPNYEQYF	TGTGCCAGCGGGACTCCTAACTACGAGCAGTACTTC
.	.	TRBV6-6	TRBJ1-1	CASKGVLNTEAFF	TGTGCCAGCAAGGGGGTCTTGAACACTGAAGCTTTCTTT
.	.	TRBV6-5	TRBJ2-7	CASRYGQPASEQYF	TGTGCCAGCAGATACGGACAGCCAGCTTCCGAGCAGTACTTC
.	.	TRBV6-2/TRBV6-3	TRBJ2-1	CASSLWTARNEQFF	TGTGCCAGCAGTCTCTGGACAGCTAGGAATGAGCAGTTCTTC
.	.	TRBV14	TRBJ1-4	CASSQAGTPNEKLFF	TGTGCCAGCAGCCAAGCCGGGACTCCTAATGAAAAACTGTTTTTT
.	TRBD1	TRBV5-1	TRBJ2-7	CASSFRTGHEQYF	TGCGCCAGCAGCTTTAGGACAGGGCACGAGCAGTACTTC
.	TRBD1	TRBV5-6	TRBJ2-3	CASSMWDRDTDTQYF	TGTGCCAGCAGCATGTGGGACAGGGACACAGATACGCAGTATTTT
.	.	TRBV19	TRBJ2-7	CASSIHSPGVGEQYF	TGTGCCAGTAGTATTCATTCCCCAGGGGTGGGGGAGCAGTACTTC
few	TRBD2	TRBV6-2/TRBV6-3	TRBJ2-5	CASSYRTSGRETQYF	TGTGCCAGCAGTTATAGGACTAGCGGGAGGGAGACCCAGTACTTC
.	.	TRBV6-2/TRBV6-3	TRBJ2-1	CASSYLRGNEQFF	TGTGCCAGCAGTTACTTACGGGGCAATGAGCAGTTCTTC
.	TRBD2	TRBV28	TRBJ2-1	CASRLANNEQFF	TGTGCCAGCAGACTAGCGAACAATGAGCAGTTCTTC
.	TRBD2	TRBV2	TRBJ2-2	CASSVRSLAGGPQNTGELFF	TGTGCCAGCAGTGTACGATCCCTAGCGGGGGGGCCACAGAACACCGGGGAGCTGTTTTTT
few	TRBD1	TRBV19	TRBJ1-5	CASGGQSHQPQHF	TGTGCCAGCGGGGGACAGTCACATCAGCCCCAGCATTTT
.	TRBD2	TRBV5-1	TRBJ2-5	CASSPNSGAGETQYF	TGCGCCAGCAGCCCTAATAGCGGGGCCGGAGAGACCCAGTACTTC
many	TRBD2	TRBV3-1/TRBV3-2	TRBJ2-3	CASSQLAGHADTQYF	TGTGCCAGCAGCCAACTAGCGGGGCACGCAGATACGCAGTATTTT
.	TRBD1	TRBV29-1	TRBJ2-1	CSVEDRGNEQFF	TGCAGCGTTGAAGACAGGGGGAATGAGCAGTTCTTC
.	TRBD2	TRBV13	TRBJ2-7	CASSPRLAGAPEQYF	TGTGCCAGCAGCCCCCGACTAGCGGGAGCCCCCGAGCAGTACTTC
.	TRBD1	TRBV6-2/TRBV6-3	TRBJ2-7	CASSPRTGGILSYEQYF	TGTGCCAGCAGTCCCCGCACAGGGGGCATCCTTTCCTACGAGCAGTACTTC
.	.	TRBV9	TRBJ2-7	CASSVGDGGVHEQYF	TGTGCCAGCAGCGTAGGGGACGGAGGGGTCCACGAGCAGTACTTC
.	TRBD2	TRBV7-2	TRBJ2-5	CASSFPVAGASETQYF	TGTGCCAGCAGCTTTCCGGTAGCGGGAGCTTCGGAGACCCAGTACTTC
.	TRBD2	TRBV2	TRBJ2-3	CASSEPAAGYTDTQYF	TGTGCCAGCAGTGAACCGGCAGCGGGGTACACAGATACGCAGTATTTT
few	.	TRBV5-1	TRBJ2-1	CASSLVRAGSYNEQFF	TGCGCCAGCAGCTTGGTACGGGCGGGCTCCTACAATGAGCAGTTCTTC
.	TRBD2	TRBV5-6	TRBJ2-3	CASSLAGGRDTQYF	TGTGCCAGCAGCTTGGCCGGGGGGAGAGATACGCAGTATTTT
.	TRBD1	TRBV6-6	TRBJ1-4	CASSYGGRGVEKLFF	TGTGCCAGCAGTTACGGCGGCAGGGGGGTTGAAAAACTGTTTTTT
.	.	TRBV27	TRBJ1-1	CASSRYTEAFF	TGTGCCAGCAGCCGTTACACTGAAGCTTTCTTT
.	.	TRBV30	TRBJ2-1	CAWSGGSGNYNEQFF	TGTGCCTGGAGTGGGGGTAGCGGAAACTACAATGAGCAGTTCTTC
.	TRBD2	TRBV9	TRBJ2-3	CASSVAPSGGSPGTDTQYF	TGTGCCAGCAGCGTAGCCCCTAGCGGGGGGTCCCCTGGCACAGATACGCAGTATTTT
.	.	TRBV30	TRBJ1-2	CAWSVQGGSGYTF	TGTGCCTGGAGTGTGCAGGGTGGTTCTGGCTACACCTTC
.	TRBD2	TRBV2	TRBJ2-7	CASIKLAGGKLYEQYF	TGTGCCAGCATCAAACTAGCGGGGGGCAAACTCTACGAGCAGTACTTC
few	.	TRBV6-1	TRBJ1-1	CASSELNRNEAFF	TGTGCCAGCAGTGAGCTGAACAGGAATGAAGCTTTCTTT
.	TRBD2	TRBV7-9	TRBJ2-3	CASSPGTSGAMTDTQYF	TGTGCCAGCAGCCCTGGGACTAGCGGAGCCATGACAGATACGCAGTATTTT
.	TRBD2	TRBV10-2	TRBJ2-3	CASSERSGGTRDTQYF	TGCGCCAGCAGTGAGCGTAGCGGGGGGACCCGGGATACGCAGTATTTT
.	.	TRBV30	TRBJ2-7	CAWSKGQLPEQYF	TGTGCCTGGAGTAAAGGACAACTACCCGAGCAGTACTTC
.	TRBD2	TRBV13	TRBJ2-2	CASSSYSLLAGVDTGELFF	TGTGCCAGCAGCTCATACTCCCTCCTAGCGGGAGTAGACACCGGGGAGCTGTTTTTT
.	.	TRBV30	TRBJ1-2	CAWNNVRHKSNYGYTF	TGTGCCTGGAATAATGTACGTCACAAATCTAACTATGGCTACACCTTC
.	TRBD2	TRBV23-1	TRBJ2-5	CASRELADQETQYF	TGCGCCAGCAGAGAACTAGCGGACCAAGAGACCCAGTACTTC
.	TRBD2	TRBV4-3	TRBJ2-3	CASSQAERGPDTQYF	TGCGCCAGCAGCCAAGCGGAGCGGGGTCCAGATACGCAGTATTTT
.	.	TRBV6-6	TRBJ1-2	CASSPISDGEGYGYTF	TGTGCCAGCAGCCCTATAAGCGACGGGGAAGGCTATGGCTACACCTTC
.	TRBD1	TRBV2	TRBJ2-2	CASSKGAGTGELFF	TGTGCCAGCAGTAAGGGGGCGGGCACCGGGGAGCTGTTTTTT
.	TRBD2	TRBV6-5	TRBJ2-3	CASSYFGGGSTDTQYF	TGTGCCAGCAGTTACTTCGGGGGGGGGAGCACAGATACGCAGTATTTT
once	.	TRBV20-1	TRBJ1-5	CSASSTLPGKSDQPQHF	TGCAGTGCTAGTTCAACCCTCCCCGGGAAGAGTGATCAGCCCCAGCATTTT
.	TRBD2	TRBV2	TRBJ2-5	CASSEYRLAGKETQYF	TGTGCCAGCAGTGAATATAGACTAGCAGGAAAAGAGACCCAGTACTTC
few	.	TRBV5-1	TRBJ2-2	CASSLAGASTGELFF	TGCGCCAGCAGCTTGGCCGGAGCCTCCACCGGGGAGCTGTTTTTT
.	TRBD1	TRBV5-1	TRBJ2-6	CASSLVTGPSSGANVLTF	TGCGCCAGCAGCTTGGTGACAGGGCCAAGCTCTGGGGCCAACGTCCTGACTTTC
.	.	TRBV18	TRBJ1-3	CASSQLDGSGNTIYF	TGTGCCAGCTCACAGTTAGATGGCTCTGGAAACACCATATATTTT
.	TRBD1	TRBV2	TRBJ2-7	CAGGQGEVYEQYF	TGTGCCGGAGGACAGGGTGAGGTCTACGAGCAGTACTTC
.	TRBD2	TRBV7-2	TRBJ2-7	CASSNRVRGSYEQYF	TGTGCCAGCAGCAACCGGGTGCGGGGGTCTTACGAGCAGTACTTC
.	.	TRBV9	TRBJ1-3	CASSVDPPHRSGNTIYF	TGTGCCAGCAGCGTAGATCCCCCACACAGGTCTGGAAACACCATATATTTT
.	TRBD1	TRBV25-1	TRBJ2-7	CASKAGTGALYEQYF	TGTGCCAGCAAGGCCGGGACAGGGGCCCTATACGAGCAGTACTTC
.	.	TRBV7-6	TRBJ1-5	CASSLAPGGNQPQHF	TGTGCCAGCAGCTTAGCGCCGGGGGGTAATCAGCCCCAGCATTTT
few	TRBD2	TRBV10-3	TRBJ2-2	CAISDSGISTGELFF	TGTGCCATCAGTGATAGCGGGATATCCACCGGGGAGCTGTTTTTT
.	TRBD2	TRBV6-6	TRBJ2-1	CASSPFSGRGNEQFF	TGTGCCAGCAGCCCCTTCAGCGGGAGGGGCAATGAGCAGTTCTTC
.	TRBD1	TRBV10-3	TRBJ1-6	CAISDWDRVRDSPLHF	TGTGCCATCAGTGACTGGGACAGGGTAAGGGATTCACCCCTCCACTTT
.	.	TRBV5-6	TRBJ1-4	CASSVVGSGGEKLFF	TGTGCCAGCAGCGTGGTCGGGAGTGGGGGTGAAAAACTGTTTTTT